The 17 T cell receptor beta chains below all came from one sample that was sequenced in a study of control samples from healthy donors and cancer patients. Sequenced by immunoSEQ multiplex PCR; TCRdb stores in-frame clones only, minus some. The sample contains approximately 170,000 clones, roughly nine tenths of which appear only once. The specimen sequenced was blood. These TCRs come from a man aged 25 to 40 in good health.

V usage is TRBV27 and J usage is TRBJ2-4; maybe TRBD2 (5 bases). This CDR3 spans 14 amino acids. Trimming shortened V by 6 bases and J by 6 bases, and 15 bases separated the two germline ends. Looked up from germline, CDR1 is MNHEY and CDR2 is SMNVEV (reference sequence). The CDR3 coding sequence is TGTGCCAGCAGCTCACTCACCGGGGTAAACATTCAGTACTTC. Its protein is CASSSLTGVNIQYF.

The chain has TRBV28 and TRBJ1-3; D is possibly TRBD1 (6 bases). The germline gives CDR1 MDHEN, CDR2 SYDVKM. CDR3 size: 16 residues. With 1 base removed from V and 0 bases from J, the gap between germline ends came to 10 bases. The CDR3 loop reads CASSLYRALSGNTIYF. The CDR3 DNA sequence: TGTGCCAGCAGTTTATACAGGGCGCTCTCTGGAAACACCATATATTTT.

The CDR3 sequence: CASSFSGANVLTF. The CDR3 DNA reads TGTGCCAGCTCTTTTTCTGGGGCCAACGTCCTGACTTTC. The V gene is TRBV9, the J gene TRBJ2-6; D gene uncertain. The CDR3 has 13 residues. V was clipped by 7 bases and J by 1 base, with 6 bases between them. Per germline, CDR1 SGDLS and CDR2 YYNGEE.

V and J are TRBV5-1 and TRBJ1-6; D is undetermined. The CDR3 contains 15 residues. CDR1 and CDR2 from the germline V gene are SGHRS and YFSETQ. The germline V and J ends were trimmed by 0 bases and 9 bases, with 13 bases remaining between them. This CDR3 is CASSLDGVAGSPLHF. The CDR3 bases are TGCGCCAGCAGCTTGGACGGGGTAGCGGGTTCACCCCTCCACTTT. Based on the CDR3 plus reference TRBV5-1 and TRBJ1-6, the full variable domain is KAGVTQTPRYLIKTRGQQVTLSCSPISGHRSVSWYQQTPGQGLQFLFEYFSETQRNKGNFPGRFSGRQFSNSRSEMNVSTLELGDSALYLCASSLDGVAGSPLHFGNGTRLTVT.

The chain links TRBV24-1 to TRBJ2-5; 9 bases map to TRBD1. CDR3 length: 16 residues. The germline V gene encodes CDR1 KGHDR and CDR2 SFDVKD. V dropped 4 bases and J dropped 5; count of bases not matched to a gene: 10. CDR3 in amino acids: CATSEGGGQGWETQYF. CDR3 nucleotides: TGTGCCACCAGTGAGGGGGGGGGACAGGGATGGGAGACCCAGTACTTC.

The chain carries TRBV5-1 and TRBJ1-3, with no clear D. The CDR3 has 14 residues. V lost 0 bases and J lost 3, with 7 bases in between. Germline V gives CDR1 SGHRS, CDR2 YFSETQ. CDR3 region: CASSLGEIGNTIYF. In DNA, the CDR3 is TGCGCCAGCAGCTTGGGGGAGATTGGAAACACCATATATTTT.

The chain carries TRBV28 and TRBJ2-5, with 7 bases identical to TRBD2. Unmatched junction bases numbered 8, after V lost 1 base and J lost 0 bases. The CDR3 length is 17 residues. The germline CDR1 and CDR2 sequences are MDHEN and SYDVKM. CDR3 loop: CASSLSGAAGYQETQYF. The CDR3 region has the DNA TGTGCCAGCAGTTTATCCGGAGCAGCGGGATACCAAGAGACCCAGTACTTC.

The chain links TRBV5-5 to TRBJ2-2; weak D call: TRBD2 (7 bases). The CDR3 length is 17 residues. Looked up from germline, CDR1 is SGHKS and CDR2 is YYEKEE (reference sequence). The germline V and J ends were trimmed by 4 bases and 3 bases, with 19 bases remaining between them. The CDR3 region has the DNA TGTGCCAGCAGCGCGGCCGGGGGCGGGGGCTACACCGGGGAGCTGTTTTTT. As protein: CASSAAGGGGYTGELFF.

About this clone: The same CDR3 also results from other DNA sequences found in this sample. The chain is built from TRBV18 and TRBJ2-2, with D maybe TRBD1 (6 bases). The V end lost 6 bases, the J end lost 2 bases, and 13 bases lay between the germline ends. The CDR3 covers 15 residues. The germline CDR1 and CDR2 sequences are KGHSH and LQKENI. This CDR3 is CASSSGAQNTGELFF. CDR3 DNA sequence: TGTGCCAGCTCGTCAGGGGCTCAAAACACCGGGGAGCTGTTTTTT.

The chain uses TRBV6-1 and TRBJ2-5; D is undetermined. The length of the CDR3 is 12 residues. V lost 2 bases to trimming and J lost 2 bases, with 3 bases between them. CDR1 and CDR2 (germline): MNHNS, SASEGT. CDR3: CASSEYQETQYF. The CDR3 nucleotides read TGTGCCAGCAGTGAATATCAAGAGACCCAGTACTTC.

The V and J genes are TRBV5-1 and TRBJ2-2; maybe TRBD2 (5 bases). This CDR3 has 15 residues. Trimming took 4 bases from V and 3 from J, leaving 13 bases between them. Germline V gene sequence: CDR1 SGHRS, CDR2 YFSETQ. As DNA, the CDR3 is TGCGCCAGCAGCAACCGAGGGATCCACACCGGGGAGCTGTTTTTT. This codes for CASSNRGIHTGELFF.

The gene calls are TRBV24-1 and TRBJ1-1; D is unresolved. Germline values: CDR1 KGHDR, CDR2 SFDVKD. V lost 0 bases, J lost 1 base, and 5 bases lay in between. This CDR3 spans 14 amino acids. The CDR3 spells CATSDLPKNTEAFF. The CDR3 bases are TGTGCCACCAGTGATTTGCCTAAGAACACTGAAGCTTTCTTT.

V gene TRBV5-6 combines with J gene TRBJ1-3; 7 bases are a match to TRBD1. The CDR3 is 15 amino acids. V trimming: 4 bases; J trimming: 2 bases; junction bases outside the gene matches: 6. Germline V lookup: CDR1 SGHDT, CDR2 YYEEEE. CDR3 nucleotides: TGTGCCAGCAGCCGGACAGGTAGAACTGGAAACACCATATATTTT. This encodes CASSRTGRTGNTIYF.

CDR3 bases: TGCGCCAGCACCGGACTAGCGGGGGGCTCAGAGACCCAGTACTTC. Translation gives CASTGLAGGSETQYF. The chain links TRBV5-1 to TRBJ2-5, with 14 bases lining up with TRBD2. The CDR3 is made up of 15 amino acids. The germline V gene encodes CDR1 SGHRS and CDR2 YFSETQ. Trimming cost V 6 bases and J 4 bases; bases outside gene matches: 5.

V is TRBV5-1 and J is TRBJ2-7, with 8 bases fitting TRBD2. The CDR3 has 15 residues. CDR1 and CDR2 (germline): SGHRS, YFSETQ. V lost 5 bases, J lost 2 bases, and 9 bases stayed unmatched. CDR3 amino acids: CASSGAGGSTYEQYF. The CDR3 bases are TGCGCCAGCAGTGGCGCGGGGGGATCGACCTACGAGCAGTACTTC. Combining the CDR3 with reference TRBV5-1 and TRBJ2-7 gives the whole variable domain KAGVTQTPRYLIKTRGQQVTLSCSPISGHRSVSWYQQTPGQGLQFLFEYFSETQRNKGNFPGRFSGRQFSNSRSEMNVSTLELGDSALYLCASSGAGGSTYEQYFGPGTRLTVT.

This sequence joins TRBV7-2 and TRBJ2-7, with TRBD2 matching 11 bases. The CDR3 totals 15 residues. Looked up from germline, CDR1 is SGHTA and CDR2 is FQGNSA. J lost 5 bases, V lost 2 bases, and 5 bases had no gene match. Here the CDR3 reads CASSLPTSGTHEQYF. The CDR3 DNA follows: TGTGCCAGCAGCTTACCGACTAGCGGGACACACGAGCAGTACTTC.

CDR3 DNA sequence: TGCGCCAGCGCCCGACTAGCGGGAGGCACAGATACGCAGTATTTT. Its protein is CASARLAGGTDTQYF. This rearrangement joins TRBV10-2 to TRBJ2-3; TRBD2 agrees at 12 bases. Per germline, CDR1 WSHSY and CDR2 SAAADI. CDR3 size: 15 residues. J gave up 1 base and V 8 bases, and 4 bases lay outside the gene matches.